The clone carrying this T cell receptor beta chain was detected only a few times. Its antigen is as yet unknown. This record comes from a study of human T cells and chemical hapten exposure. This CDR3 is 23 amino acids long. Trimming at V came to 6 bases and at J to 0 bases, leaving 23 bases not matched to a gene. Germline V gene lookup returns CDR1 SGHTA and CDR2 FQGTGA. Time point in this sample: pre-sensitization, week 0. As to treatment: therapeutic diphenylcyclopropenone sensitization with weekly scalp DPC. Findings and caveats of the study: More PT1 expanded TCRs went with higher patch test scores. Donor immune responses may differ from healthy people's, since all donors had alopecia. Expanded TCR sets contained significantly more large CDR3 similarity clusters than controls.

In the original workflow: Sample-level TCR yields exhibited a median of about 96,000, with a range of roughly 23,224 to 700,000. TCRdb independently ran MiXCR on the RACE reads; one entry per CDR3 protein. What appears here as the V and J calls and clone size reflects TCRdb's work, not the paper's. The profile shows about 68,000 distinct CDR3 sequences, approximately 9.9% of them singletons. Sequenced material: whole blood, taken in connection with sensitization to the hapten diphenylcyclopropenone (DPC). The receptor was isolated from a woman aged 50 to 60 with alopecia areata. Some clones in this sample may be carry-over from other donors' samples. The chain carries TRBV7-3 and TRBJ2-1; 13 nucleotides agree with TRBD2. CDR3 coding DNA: TGTGCCAGCAGAAATCCTGGGGAGGCCGGACTAGCGGGAGAGGGGAGCTCCTACAATGAGCAGTTCTTC. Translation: CASRNPGEAGLAGEGSSYNEQFF.